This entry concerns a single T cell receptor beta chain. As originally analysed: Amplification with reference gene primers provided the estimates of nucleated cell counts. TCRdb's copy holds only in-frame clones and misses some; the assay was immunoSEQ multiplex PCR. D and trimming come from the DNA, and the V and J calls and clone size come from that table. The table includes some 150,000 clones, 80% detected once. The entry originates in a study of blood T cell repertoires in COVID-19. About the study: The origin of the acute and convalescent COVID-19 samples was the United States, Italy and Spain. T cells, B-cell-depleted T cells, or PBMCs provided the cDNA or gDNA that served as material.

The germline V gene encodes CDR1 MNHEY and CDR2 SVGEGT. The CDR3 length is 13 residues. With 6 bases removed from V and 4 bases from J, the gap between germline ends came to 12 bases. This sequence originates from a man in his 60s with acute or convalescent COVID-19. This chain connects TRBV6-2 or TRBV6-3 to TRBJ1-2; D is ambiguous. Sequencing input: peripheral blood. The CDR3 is CASSADTSYGYTF. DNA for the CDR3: TGTGCCAGCAGCGCCGACACCAGCTATGGCTACACCTTC.